The clone carrying this TCR beta chain has more than one count but fewer than ten. Its antigen is as yet unknown. This record comes from a study of response to subunit inactivated influenza vaccine. In germline, CDR1 is SGHTA, CDR2 FQGNSA. V was trimmed by 1 base and J by 5 bases, leaving 6 bases between them. CDR3 length: 12 amino acids. TCRdb called the RT-PCR reads again in MiXCR, with one record for every CDR3 protein. This table holds about 160,000 distinct CDR3 sequences, 9.5% to 13% found once. Study-wide points: It was the authors' suggestion that each seasonal influenza vaccination recruits few new T cells.

The receptor was derived from a man in his fifties or sixties who received an inactivated influenza vaccine. The sequences come from non-naive T cells sorted from PBMCs, collected 35 to 45 days after vaccination. The chain joins TRBV7-2 to TRBJ2-7, with no clear D. The CDR3 DNA reads TGTGCCAGCAGCTTAGATCGCCACGAGCAGTACTTC. Translation: CASSLDRHEQYF.